The 25 T cell receptor beta chains below all came from one sample that was sequenced in a study of T cell clones after liver transplantation. Profiling relied on immunoSEQ multiplex PCR, and the TCRdb table lists in-frame clones only, not all of them. The table shows roughly 120,000 clones, with about nine tenths occurring only once. This material consisted of CD4+ T cells from blood, taken 12 months after liver transplant. Source of these receptors: a human patient who received a liver transplant. Some T cells here may be from the graft donor.

This clone is termed medium-sized. The V call is TRBV19, the J call TRBJ2-1; unclear D gene. The V and J ends lost 0 bases and 10 bases respectively, with 13 bases between them. Germline V gene data show CDR1 as LNHDA and CDR2 as SQIVND (reference sequence). The CDR3 is 14 amino acids. The CDR3 sequence: CASSIDLGLGEQFF. The CDR3 nucleotides are TGTGCCAGTAGTATAGATCTAGGCCTGGGAGAGCAGTTCTTC. Combining the CDR3 with reference TRBV19 and TRBJ2-1 gives the whole variable domain DGGITQSPKYLFRKEGQNVTLSCEQNLNHDAMYWYRQDPGQGLRLIYYSQIVNDFQKGDIAEGYSVSREKKESFPLTVTSAQKNPTAFYLCASSIDLGLGEQFFGPGTRLTVL.

The chain couples TRBV7-8 to TRBJ2-2, with 9 positions matching TRBD1. Germline lookup yields CDR1 SGHVS and CDR2 FQNEAQ. The junction had 7 bases not matched to a gene; V was cut back by 3 bases and J by 5 bases. The CDR3 totals 16 residues. The DNA for the CDR3 is TGTGCCAGCAGCTTGGAGGACAGGGGAGGTACCGGGGAGCTGTTTTTT. Translation gives CASSLEDRGGTGELFF.

This chain links TRBV11-3 with TRBJ2-7, with D maybe TRBD2 (6 bases). The CDR3 spans 12 residues. The germline CDR1 and CDR2 sequences are SGHNT and YENEEA. V lost 1 base and J lost 5, with 6 bases in between. CDR3 residues: CASSLGEDEQYF. In nucleotides, the CDR3 is TGTGCCAGCAGCTTAGGGGAGGACGAGCAGTACTTC.

Sample share makes this clone medium-sized. The V and J genes are TRBV7-9 and TRBJ2-7; TRBD2 agrees at 10 bases. The CDR3 totals 13 residues. Germline V CDR1 and CDR2: SEHNR, FQNEAQ (reference sequence). The ends lost 4 bases at V and 7 bases at J; junction bases unmatched: 4. CDR3 sequence (DNA): TGTGCCAGCAGCTCAAGCGGGAGGGAGGAGCAGTACTTC. Its protein is CASSSSGREEQYF. The complete variable domain, with remaining parts taken from reference TRBV7-9 and TRBJ2-7, reads DTGVSQNPRHKITKRGQNVTFRCDPISEHNRLYWYRQTLGQGPEFLTYFQNEAQLEKSRLLSDRFSAERPKGSFSTLEIQRTEQGDSAMYLCASSSSGREEQYFGPGTRLTVT.

The rearrangement joins TRBV11-3 to TRBJ2-1, with D unclear. This CDR3 comprises 11 residues. Germline CDR1 and CDR2: SGHNT and YENEEA. V was pared by 3 bases and J by 8 bases, with 5 bases between. The CDR3 is CASSFIDEQFF. CDR3 nucleotide sequence: TGTGCCAGCAGCTTTATTGATGAGCAGTTCTTC.

The chain employs TRBV2 and TRBJ2-5; weak D call: TRBD2 (6 bases). CDR1 is SNHLY and CDR2 is FYNNEI in the germline V gene. V shed 4 bases and J shed 1 base, with 10 bases lying between them. There are 14 residues in the CDR3. CDR3 nucleotide sequence: TGTGCCAGCAGTGCCAAGGGAGGCCAAGAGACCCAGTACTTC. Translation gives CASSAKGGQETQYF.

The genes are TRBV7-9 and TRBJ2-5; the match to TRBD1 covers 12 bases. Germline CDR1 and CDR2: SEHNR and FQNEAQ (reference sequence). The trim removed 7 bases at V and 5 bases at J, leaving 8 bases unmatched. This CDR3 is 15 amino acids long. This CDR3 is CASIPGQGAGETQYF. For the CDR3, the DNA is TGTGCCAGCATCCCGGGACAGGGGGCCGGGGAGACCCAGTACTTC.

The chain joins TRBV19 to TRBJ1-1; 8 nucleotides agree with TRBD1. The germline gives CDR1 LNHDA, CDR2 SQIVND (reference sequence). V was pared by 7 bases and J by 1 base, with 11 bases of the junction left unmatched. There are 16 residues in the CDR3. The CDR3 is CASNRQGIGGNTEAFF. CDR3 bases: TGTGCCAGTAATCGACAGGGGATAGGTGGGAACACTGAAGCTTTCTTT.

The genes are TRBV19 and TRBJ2-3; the D is unclear. Trimming cost V 5 bases and J 0 bases, with 15 bases left between them. Germline V CDR1 and CDR2: LNHDA, SQIVND (reference sequence). The CDR3 sequence is 16 residues long. CDR3 bases: TGTGCCAGTAGTCTTTTTGTGACATCTAGCACAGATACGCAGTATTTT. Protein product: CASSLFVTSSTDTQYF.

The rearrangement links TRBV19 to TRBJ2-1, with 13 bases matching TRBD2. Per the germline V gene, CDR1 is LNHDA and CDR2 is SQIVND (reference sequence). J was trimmed by 8 bases and V by 7 bases; bases with no gene match: 5. CDR3 size: 14 residues. CDR3 sequence reads: CASTLLAGGYEQFF. CDR3 DNA sequence: TGTGCCAGTACCCTACTAGCGGGAGGGTATGAGCAGTTCTTC. The variable domain in full, with the rest retrieved from reference TRBV19 and TRBJ2-1, is DGGITQSPKYLFRKEGQNVTLSCEQNLNHDAMYWYRQDPGQGLRLIYYSQIVNDFQKGDIAEGYSVSREKKESFPLTVTSAQKNPTAFYLCASTLLAGGYEQFFGPGTRLTVL.

The gene calls are TRBV28 and TRBJ1-4; 7 positions match TRBD1. V shed 2 bases and J 8 bases; nucleotides not matched to a gene: 8. The CDR3 covers 15 residues. Germline loops: CDR1 MDHEN, CDR2 SYDVKM. CDR3 residues: CASSLRGGLGEKLFF. CDR3 bases: TGTGCCAGCAGTTTACGAGGGGGCTTGGGAGAAAAACTGTTTTTT.

The V call is TRBV11-2, the J call TRBJ2-7, with 11 positions matching TRBD2. Germline V CDR1 and CDR2: SGHAT, FQNNGV. This CDR3 is built from 15 residues. After removal of 5 bases from V and 6 bases from J, the junction contained 9 bases not matched to a gene. The CDR3 DNA sequence: TGTGCCAGCAGCCCACTTAGCGGGAGGGCCTCCGAGCAGTACTTC. This encodes CASSPLSGRASEQYF.

V gene TRBV2 combines with J gene TRBJ2-1, with 9 bases matching TRBD2. The CDR3 sequence is 14 residues long. Trimming at V came to 4 bases and at J to 4 bases, leaving 2 bases not matched to a gene. Germline V gene lookup returns CDR1 SNHLY and CDR2 FYNNEI. In nucleotides, the CDR3 is TGTGCCAGCAGTGCGCGGGAGGGGTACAATGAGCAGTTCTTC. Its translation is CASSAREGYNEQFF.

The chain uses TRBV6-5 and TRBJ2-7; 10 bases align to TRBD1. The germline CDR1 and CDR2 sequences are MNHEY and SVGAGI. The trim removed 6 bases at V and 2 bases at J, leaving 7 bases unmatched. The CDR3 runs 15 residues. Here the CDR3 DNA reads TGTGCCAGCAGGCTCGGACAGGGGGGGACCTACGAGCAGTACTTC. Protein: CASRLGQGGTYEQYF.

The chain uses TRBV7-3 and TRBJ2-1; D is unclear. CDR3 length: 14 amino acids. Between the trimmed V and J ends, which lost 1 base and 8 bases, there was a span of 12 bases. CDR1 and CDR2 (germline): SGHTA, FQGTGA. The CDR3: CASSLRSEEDEQFF. CDR3 sequence (DNA): TGTGCCAGCAGCTTAAGATCAGAAGAAGATGAGCAGTTCTTC.

The gene calls are TRBV2 and TRBJ2-5, with a possible D match to TRBD1 (7 bases). Germline V gives CDR1 SNHLY, CDR2 FYNNEI. The CDR3 has 16 residues. The germline V and J ends were trimmed by 6 bases and 4 bases, with 21 bases remaining between them. The CDR3 sequence: CASSLTGFGRGETQYF. In nucleotides, the CDR3 is TGTGCCAGCAGCCTGACAGGGTTCGGGCGGGGAGAGACCCAGTACTTC.

V and J are TRBV2 and TRBJ2-5; maybe TRBD2 (6 bases). Deletions cut 4 bases from V and 5 bases from J, with 20 bases between. This CDR3 comprises 16 residues. Germline loops: CDR1 SNHLY, CDR2 FYNNEI. CDR3: CASSAVRAIGGETQYF. The DNA for the CDR3 is TGTGCCAGCAGTGCGGTCAGGGCGATTGGGGGGGAGACCCAGTACTTC.

The chain recombines TRBV2 with TRBJ2-5; D may be TRBD1 or TRBD2 (5 bases each). CDR1 is SNHLY, CDR2 FYNNEI, per germline. The CDR3 contains 14 residues. V shed 6 bases and J shed 5 bases, with 16 bases lying between them. The CDR3 is CASRGDGTWETQYF. As DNA, the CDR3 is TGTGCCAGCAGAGGGGACGGCACGTGGGAGACCCAGTACTTC.

The V gene is TRBV19, the J gene TRBJ2-4; no firm D call. The V end was cut by 7 bases, the J end by 0 bases, with 10 bases between. Germline V gene data show CDR1 as LNHDA and CDR2 as SQIVND (reference sequence). The CDR3 is made up of 14 amino acids. CDR3 amino acids: CASNGGLAKNIQYF. The DNA of the CDR3 is TGTGCCAGTAATGGTGGGCTAGCCAAAAACATTCAGTACTTC.

The chain recombines TRBV11-2 with TRBJ2-3; 7 bases are a match to TRBD1. Per germline, CDR1 SGHAT and CDR2 FQNNGV. CDR3 length: 13 amino acids. V shed 6 bases, J shed 6 bases, and the junction held 6 bases outside the gene matches. CDR3 DNA: TGTGCCAGCAGAGGACAGGCTGGGGATACGCAGTATTTT. This sequence encodes CASRGQAGDTQYF.

This clone appeared a single time. This rearrangement joins TRBV11-2 to TRBJ1-3; D is perhaps TRBD1 (6 bases). V lost 3 bases to trimming and J lost 5 bases, with 14 bases between them. CDR1 is SGHAT and CDR2 is FQNNGV in the germline V gene. CDR3 length: 15 amino acids. CDR3 residues: CASSFHNRDRNTIYF. CDR3 bases: TGTGCCAGCAGCTTTCACAACAGGGACAGAAACACCATATATTTT.

This clone has at least ten counts. The chain has TRBV14 and TRBJ2-1; no clear D. CDR3 size: 14 residues. V lost 0 bases to trimming and J lost 11 bases, with 14 bases between them. Germline values: CDR1 SGHDN, CDR2 FVKESK. The chain's CDR3 is CASSQDLVGVQQFF. CDR3 DNA sequence: TGTGCCAGCAGCCAAGATCTTGTTGGAGTTCAGCAGTTCTTC.

The chain carries TRBV5-1 and TRBJ2-7; D is possibly TRBD2 (5 bases). With 0 bases removed from V and 0 bases from J, the gap between germline ends came to 13 bases. Germline V gene data show CDR1 as SGHRS and CDR2 as YFSETQ. The CDR3 consists of 16 residues. CDR3 sequence reads: CASSLARGLSSYEQYF. CDR3 nucleotides: TGCGCCAGCAGCTTGGCCCGCGGGCTAAGCTCCTACGAGCAGTACTTC.

This chain joins TRBV28 and TRBJ1-1; D gene ambiguous. The V and J ends lost 3 bases and 2 bases respectively, with 16 bases between them. The CDR3 spans 16 residues. Germline V gene sequence: CDR1 MDHEN, CDR2 SYDVKM. The CDR3, as DNA: TGTGCCAGCAGTTTTGCGAGGCAAACCGTTAACACTGAAGCTTTCTTT. Translated, it gives CASSFARQTVNTEAFF.

This sequence joins TRBV19 and TRBJ2-3, with TRBD2 matching over 7 bases. CDR1 and CDR2 (germline): LNHDA, SQIVND (reference sequence). The V gene end was trimmed by 7 bases and the J gene end by 5 bases; junction bases not matched to a gene: 15. The CDR3 covers 16 residues. CDR3 sequence reads: CASTPNLGGSGDTQYF. CDR3 in DNA: TGTGCCAGTACCCCTAATCTCGGCGGGAGTGGAGATACGCAGTATTTT.